These 10 T cell receptor beta chains originate from one sample sequenced in a study of blood T cell repertoires in COVID-19. Assay used: immunoSEQ multiplex PCR; TCRdb lists only in-frame clones, some missing. The sample lists a few hundred thousand clones, around 83% occurring once. The material sequenced was peripheral blood. These receptors were taken from a woman aged 50 to 60 with acute or convalescent COVID-19.

The chain joins TRBV4-3 to TRBJ2-7, with 8 bases identical to TRBD1. Germline V gives CDR1 LGHNA, CDR2 YSLEER. V trimming: 1 base; J trimming: 1 base; junction bases outside the gene matches: 3. The CDR3 sequence is 15 residues long. The CDR3 coding sequence is TGCGCCAGCAGCCAAGGGACAGGGATTTCCTACGAGCAGTACTTC. Protein: CASSQGTGISYEQYF.

The chain is built from TRBV7-9 and TRBJ2-2; D possibly corresponds to TRBD2 (7 bases). The CDR3 has 16 amino acids. The germline V gene encodes CDR1 SEHNR and CDR2 FQNEAQ (reference sequence). Trimming took 5 bases from V and 4 from J, leaving 17 bases between them. DNA of the CDR3: TGTGCCAGCAGCCCTAGGGGGGGCCGGGCCACCGGGGAGCTGTTTTTT. Translated: CASSPRGGRATGELFF.

This chain joins TRBV7-2 and TRBJ1-3, with D possibly matching TRBD1 (6 bases). The germline CDR1 and CDR2 sequences are SGHTA and FQGNSA. Trimming took 3 bases from V and 1 from J, leaving 7 bases between them. The CDR3 has 14 residues. The CDR3 region is CASSFQGSGNTIYF. CDR3 nucleotide sequence: TGTGCCAGCAGCTTCCAGGGGTCTGGAAACACCATATATTTT.

The chain recombines TRBV27 with TRBJ1-5; D is possibly TRBD1 (6 bases). V was clipped by 0 bases and J by 7 bases, with 10 bases between them. CDR3 length: 14 amino acids. CDR1 MNHEY and CDR2 SMNVEV come from the germline V gene (reference sequence). CDR3 protein: CASSLSNGGQPQHF. The CDR3 DNA follows: TGTGCCAGCAGTTTATCAAATGGGGGCCAGCCCCAGCATTTT.

The chain uses TRBV9 and TRBJ2-3; 7 bases agree with TRBD1. Looked up from germline, CDR1 is SGDLS and CDR2 is YYNGEE. There are 15 residues in the CDR3. The trim removed 4 bases at V and 0 bases at J, leaving 5 bases unmatched. In nucleotides, the CDR3 is TGTGCCAGCAGCTCGACAGGGTCGAGCACAGATACGCAGTATTTT. It translates to CASSSTGSSTDTQYF.

The V call is TRBV6-5, the J call TRBJ1-2; D unresolved. The germline gives CDR1 MNHEY, CDR2 SVGAGI. CDR3 length: 14 amino acids. V dropped 0 bases and J dropped 4 bases, with 9 bases sitting between them. CDR3: CASSYSRTVYGYTF. CDR3 DNA sequence: TGTGCCAGCAGTTACTCGAGGACTGTCTATGGCTACACCTTC.

The chain is built from TRBV28 and TRBJ1-4; 7 bases map to TRBD1. This CDR3 is built from 14 residues. The ends lost 5 bases at V and 8 bases at J; junction bases unmatched: 8. The germline CDR1 and CDR2 sequences are MDHEN and SYDVKM. CDR3 protein: CASSNRGLVEKLFF. CDR3 sequence (DNA): TGTGCCAGCAGTAACAGGGGCCTCGTAGAAAAACTGTTTTTT.

This clone has a handful of counts. V is TRBV2 and J is TRBJ2-7; TRBD2 agrees at 7 bases. The CDR3 runs 15 residues. From germline, CDR1 is SNHLY and CDR2 FYNNEI. The ends lost 2 bases at V and 3 bases at J; junction bases unmatched: 7. CDR3 DNA sequence: TGTGCCAGCAGTGAATTTGGGACTATCGACTACGAGCAGTACTTC. Translated: CASSEFGTIDYEQYF. Supplemented by reference TRBV2 and TRBJ2-7, the full variable domain reads EPEVTQTPSHQVTQMGQEVILRCVPISNHLYFYWYRQILGQKVEFLVSFYNNEISEKSEIFDDQFSVERPDGSNFTLKIRSTKLEDSAMYFCASSEFGTIDYEQYFGPGTRLTVT.

The J gene is TRBJ1-1, the V gene TRBV28, with TRBD1 matching over 12 bases. This CDR3 is built from 15 residues. V lost 3 bases to trimming and J lost 6 bases; unmatched junction nucleotides: 5. Per the germline V gene, CDR1 is MDHEN and CDR2 is SYDVKM. The CDR3 region is CASSFRDRGRAEAFF. The DNA for the CDR3 is TGTGCCAGCAGTTTCAGGGACAGGGGGCGGGCTGAAGCTTTCTTT. The whole variable domain, filled in from reference TRBV28 and TRBJ1-1, reads DVKVTQSSRYLVKRTGEKVFLECVQDMDHENMFWYRQDPGLGLRLIYFSYDVKMKEKGDIPEGYSVSREKKERFSLILESASTNQTSMYLCASSFRDRGRAEAFFGQGTRLTVV.

The chain uses TRBV28 and TRBJ2-7; D uncertain. CDR1 MDHEN and CDR2 SYDVKM come from the germline V gene. The CDR3 spans 12 residues. Trimming took off 1 base at V and 4 bases at J, with 5 bases between the two ends. CDR3 bases: TGTGCCAGCAGTTTATCGGAGTACGAGCAGTACTTC. Translation: CASSLSEYEQYF. Based on the CDR3 plus reference TRBV28 and TRBJ2-7, the full variable domain is DVKVTQSSRYLVKRTGEKVFLECVQDMDHENMFWYRQDPGLGLRLIYFSYDVKMKEKGDIPEGYSVSREKKERFSLILESASTNQTSMYLCASSLSEYEQYFGPGTRLTVT.